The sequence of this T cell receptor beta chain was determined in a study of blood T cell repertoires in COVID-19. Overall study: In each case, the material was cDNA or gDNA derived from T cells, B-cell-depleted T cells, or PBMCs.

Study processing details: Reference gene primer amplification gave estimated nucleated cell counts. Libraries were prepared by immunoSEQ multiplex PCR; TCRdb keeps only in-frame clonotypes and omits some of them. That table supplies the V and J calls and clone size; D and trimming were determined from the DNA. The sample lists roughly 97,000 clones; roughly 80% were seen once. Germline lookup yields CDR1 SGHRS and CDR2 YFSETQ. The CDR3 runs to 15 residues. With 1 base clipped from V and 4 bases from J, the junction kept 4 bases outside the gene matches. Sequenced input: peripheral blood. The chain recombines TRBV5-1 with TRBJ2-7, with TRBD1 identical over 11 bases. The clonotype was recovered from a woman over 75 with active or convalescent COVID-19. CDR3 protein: CASSLIGTGGYEQYF. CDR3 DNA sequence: TGCGCCAGCAGCTTGATCGGGACAGGGGGTTACGAGCAGTACTTC.